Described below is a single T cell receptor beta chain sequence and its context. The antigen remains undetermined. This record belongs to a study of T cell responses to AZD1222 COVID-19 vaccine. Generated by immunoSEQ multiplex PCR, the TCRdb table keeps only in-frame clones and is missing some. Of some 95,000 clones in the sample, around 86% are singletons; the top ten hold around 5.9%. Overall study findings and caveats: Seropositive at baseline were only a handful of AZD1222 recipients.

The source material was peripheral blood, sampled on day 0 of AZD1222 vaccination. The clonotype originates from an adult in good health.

DNA for the CDR3: TGTGCTAGTGGTTTGGTACGAGCAGGGAACTCTGGAAACACCATATATTTT. It codes for CASGLVRAGNSGNTIYF. The J gene is TRBJ1-3, the V gene TRBV12-5, with D perhaps TRBD1 (5 bases). Germline CDR1 reads LGHNT; CDR2 reads FRNRAP. The CDR3 is 17 amino acids. The ends were cut back, 0 bases at V and 0 bases at J, with 12 bases in the middle.